The 15 T cell receptor beta chains below come from one sample, sequenced in a study of cytomegalovirus exposure and HLA in healthy donors. PCR was performed using 60 Vbeta and 13 Jbeta primers. Assay used: immunoSEQ multiplex PCR; TCRdb lists only in-frame clones, some missing. The sample holds 130,000 or so clones. Specimen: PBMCs. These receptors all stem from a woman between 35 and 50 years old in good health and CMV-seronegative.

The chain joins TRBV7-9 to TRBJ2-1; 7 bases align to TRBD1. The CDR3 sequence is 14 residues long. CDR1 is SEHNR, CDR2 FQNEAQ, per germline (reference sequence). The V and J ends lost 7 bases and 0 bases, in that order; junction bases with no gene match: 3. This CDR3 is CASTGGRSYNEQFF. In DNA form, the CDR3 reads TGTGCCAGCACAGGGGGTCGCTCCTACAATGAGCAGTTCTTC.

The rearrangement links TRBV4-1 to TRBJ1-4, with a tentative D call TRBD1 (5 bases). Looked up from germline, CDR1 is MGHRA and CDR2 is YSYEKL. Trimming took off 0 bases at V and 8 bases at J, with 10 bases between the two ends. This CDR3 contains 14 residues. In nucleotides, the CDR3 is TGCGCCAGCAGCCAAGATCGAAGGGGCGAAAAACTGTTTTTT. Residues: CASSQDRRGEKLFF.

The chain combines TRBV15 with TRBJ2-7; 8 bases match TRBD2. V was pared by 0 bases and J by 3 bases, with 7 bases of the junction left unmatched. From germline, CDR1 is LNHNV and CDR2 YYDKDF (reference sequence). The CDR3 extends over 16 amino acids. CDR3 region: CATSRDAGGTFYEQYF. The CDR3 bases are TGTGCCACCAGCAGAGATGCGGGGGGTACCTTCTACGAGCAGTACTTC.

To note about this clone: Other DNA sequences in this sample translate to the same CDR3. The CDR3 protein is CASMEGHQPQHF. CDR3 nucleotides: TGTGCCAGTATGGAGGGACATCAGCCCCAGCATTTT. The chain joins TRBV19 to TRBJ1-5; D might be TRBD1 (5 bases). Trimming stripped 7 bases from V and 5 bases from J, with 9 bases between. Germline-derived CDR1 and CDR2 are LNHDA and SQIVND (reference sequence). The CDR3 runs 12 residues.

J is TRBJ1-1 and V is TRBV2, with D perhaps TRBD1 (5 bases). This CDR3 region has 13 residues. Germline V gives CDR1 SNHLY, CDR2 FYNNEI. V was shortened by 11 bases and J by 5 bases, with 18 bases between the two germline ends. The CDR3 loop reads CAGKTGVETEAFF. CDR3 nucleotides: TGTGCCGGAAAGACGGGGGTCGAGACTGAAGCTTTCTTT.

This chain connects TRBV28 to TRBJ1-5, with D perhaps TRBD1 (5 bases). Germline CDR1 reads MDHEN; CDR2 reads SYDVKM. The CDR3 has 13 amino acids. The V and J ends lost 6 bases and 6 bases respectively, with 12 bases between them. The CDR3 sequence is CASRVTVGQPQHF. The CDR3 DNA sequence: TGTGCCAGCAGAGTGACAGTCGGTCAGCCCCAGCATTTT.

The chain combines TRBV7-9 with TRBJ1-2; 7 nucleotides line up with TRBD1. CDR3 length: 17 residues. Trimming removed 0 bases from V and 2 bases from J; junction bases left unmatched: 9. The germline CDR1 and CDR2 sequences are SEHNR and FQNEAQ (reference sequence). In DNA, the CDR3 is TGTGCCAGCAGCTTAGCCCTTTCACGGGGACAGAACTATGGCTACACCTTC. Translated: CASSLALSRGQNYGYTF.

The chain joins TRBV6-1 to TRBJ2-6; the D gene is possibly TRBD2 (5 bases). The germline V and J ends were trimmed by 0 bases and 0 bases, with 6 bases remaining between them. From germline, CDR1 is MNHNS and CDR2 SASEGT. This CDR3 has 16 residues. CDR3 loop: CASSEARGSGANVLTF. CDR3 bases: TGTGCCAGCAGTGAAGCCCGGGGCTCTGGGGCCAACGTCCTGACTTTC.

J is TRBJ2-7 and V is TRBV27, with D possibly being TRBD1 (5 bases). The CDR3 sequence is 13 residues long. The V and J ends lost 2 bases and 3 bases respectively, with 8 bases between them. CDR1 is MNHEY, CDR2 SMNVEV, per germline (reference sequence). For the CDR3, the DNA is TGTGCCAGCAGTTTAAAGGACAACTACGAGCAGTACTTC. This translates into CASSLKDNYEQYF.

The rearrangement uses TRBV9 and TRBJ1-1; no clear D gene. The V end was cut by 0 bases, the J end by 3 bases, with 9 bases between. Looked up from germline, CDR1 is SGDLS and CDR2 is YYNGEE. This CDR3 contains 14 residues. The CDR3, as DNA: TGTGCCAGCAGCGTAGGATCAGTCGACACTGAAGCTTTCTTT. It yields the protein CASSVGSVDTEAFF.

The chain combines TRBV5-1 with TRBJ2-5, with D possibly TRBD1 on 5 matching bases. Trimming removed 5 bases at V and 3 bases at J, with 17 bases between. This CDR3 is 15 amino acids long. Germline V CDR1 and CDR2: SGHRS, YFSETQ. CDR3 sequence: CASSTGPGQEETQYF. The CDR3 DNA reads as TGCGCCAGCAGTACCGGCCCCGGACAAGAAGAGACCCAGTACTTC.

This rearrangement joins TRBV14 to TRBJ2-5, with 9 bases identical to TRBD2. Germline trimming cut 1 base from V and 5 bases from J; bases unmatched to any gene: 5. Germline V gene data show CDR1 as SGHDN and CDR2 as FVKESK. The CDR3 sequence is 15 residues long. CDR3 sequence reads: CASSQALAGLETQYF. For the CDR3, the DNA is TGTGCCAGCAGCCAAGCCCTAGCGGGGTTGGAGACCCAGTACTTC.

V and J are TRBV4-3 and TRBJ1-2; a possible D gene is TRBD1 (6 bases). The germline CDR1 and CDR2 sequences are LGHNA and YSLEER. V dropped 0 bases and J dropped 3 bases, with 14 bases sitting between them. The CDR3 is 16 amino acids. CDR3 in amino acids: CASSQEFRGLDYGYTF. DNA of the CDR3: TGCGCCAGCAGCCAAGAATTCAGGGGCTTGGACTATGGCTACACCTTC.

The rearrangement links TRBV4-2 to TRBJ2-1; 12 bases match TRBD2. The CDR3 consists of 16 residues. The germline V gene encodes CDR1 LGHNA and CDR2 YNFKEQ. Trimming at V came to 0 bases and at J to 9 bases, leaving 6 bases not matched to a gene. The CDR3 here is CASSQEALAGGREQFF. In DNA, the CDR3 is TGTGCCAGCAGCCAAGAAGCCCTAGCGGGGGGGCGTGAGCAGTTCTTC.

This rearrangement joins TRBV20-1 to TRBJ1-1; no firm D call. CDR1 is DFQATT and CDR2 is SNEGSKA in the germline V gene (reference sequence). With 7 bases removed from V and 8 bases from J, the gap between germline ends came to 11 bases. CDR3 length equals 10 residues. The CDR3 sequence: CSVRVREAFF. The CDR3 DNA reads TGCAGTGTTCGGGTCCGCGAAGCTTTCTTT.